A selection of T cell receptor beta chains follows, all from one sample in a study of cytomegalovirus exposure and HLA in healthy donors. The repertoire was sequenced with immunoSEQ multiplex PCR; TCRdb's copy has only in-frame clones and lacks some. The table has about 120,000 clones, around 76% seen once. The sequenced sample was PBMCs. These receptors were taken from a woman aged 40 to 49 in good health and CMV-seropositive. The conserved cysteine and the conserved F or W are not part of the CDR3 here.

>TRBV12-5|TRBJ1-2
ASGLVSLYGYT
>TRBV5-8|TRBJ2-2
ASSSGTGLTGELF
>TRBV15|TRBJ1-6
ATSRLQGDSPLH
>TRBV30|TRBJ2-4
AWSSQGAGKNIQY
>TRBV6-5|TRBJ1-1
ASSFGRGNTEAF
>TRBV5-1|TRBJ2-7
ASSLKGGSSYEQY
>TRBV6-1|TRBJ2-1
ASRLPGGRTEQF
>TRBV7-3|TRBJ2-1
ASSPGVYNEQF
>TRBV6-1|TRBJ2-7
ASSGAHRGVESEQY
>TRBV10-1|TRBJ1-1
ASSRPGEEAF
>TRBV30|TRBJ1-3
AWSIGAGKNTIY
>TRBV7-2|TRBJ2-3
ASSLDKAGGSNTQY
>TRBV23-1|TRBJ1-2
ASSQECYT
>TRBV6-1|TRBJ1-1
ASQGQPNTEAF
>TRBV18|TRBJ2-7
ASSPFPGTYEQY
>TRBV2|TRBJ2-3
ASSPRTSGGNTQY
>TRBV7-9|TRBJ1-1
ASSLARGLGTEAF
>TRBV9|TRBJ1-1
ASSVRGLNTEAF
>TRBV7-9|TRBJ2-1
ASSYSMSNEQF
>TRBV4-1|TRBJ2-7
ASSQEDRGSYEQY
>TRBV13|TRBJ1-1
ASSSQTGGYTEAF
>TRBV5-6|TRBJ1-2
ASSLGTTYGYT
>TRBV10-2|TRBJ1-1
ASSGQMNTEAF
>TRBV30|TRBJ2-3
ACSSRSGVTRTDTQY
>TRBV19|TRBJ1-1
ASSREGRQHTEAF
>TRBV6-5|TRBJ1-1
ASRRGVVHTEAF
>TRBV18|TRBJ2-1
ASSPRGGTYNEQF
>TRBV7-2|TRBJ2-7
ASSLGGSDEQY
>TRBV6-5|TRBJ2-2
ASSSQGGLNTGELF